The source of this TCR beta chain is a study of early T cells in non-severe SARS-CoV-2 infection. This clonotype appeared many times. The antigen remains unidentified. The CDR3 totals 14 residues. Germline-derived CDR1 and CDR2 are MNHNS and SASEGT. V was cut by 3 bases and J by 10 bases, with 18 bases left in between. Study-level points and caveats: VDJdb matching favored anti-spike CD8 responses, missing private and CD4 specificities.

Attachment of unique molecular identifiers to individual cDNA molecules was performed. TCRdb re-derived calls from the 5' RACE reads in MiXCR, one entry per CDR3 protein. The sample yields approximately 81,000 distinct CDR3 sequences, roughly 13% seen once. The sequence came from an adult who was a healthcare worker with PCR-confirmed SARS-CoV-2 infection or an uninfected control (not recorded which). V is TRBV6-1 and J is TRBJ1-1; possible D gene TRBD1, 5 bases. The source material was whole blood. The DNA of the CDR3 is TGTGCCAGCAGTGATGCGGGGCGACGCGACGGAGCTTTCTTT. Its translation: CASSDAGRRDGAFF.